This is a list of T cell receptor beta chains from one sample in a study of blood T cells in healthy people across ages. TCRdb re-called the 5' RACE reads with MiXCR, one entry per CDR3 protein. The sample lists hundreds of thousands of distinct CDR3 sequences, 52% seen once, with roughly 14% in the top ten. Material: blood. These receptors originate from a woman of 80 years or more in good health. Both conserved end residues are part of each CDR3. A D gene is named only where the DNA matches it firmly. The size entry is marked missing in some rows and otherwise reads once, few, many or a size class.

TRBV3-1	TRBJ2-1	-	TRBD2	TGTGCCAGCAGCCAAGACATTGGACTAGCAAGGAATGAGCAGTTCTTC	CASSQDIGLARNEQFF
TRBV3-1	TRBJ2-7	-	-	TGTGCCAGCAGCCAAGAGGTGGCTAGCTCCTGCGAGCAGTACTTC	CASSQEVASSCEQYF
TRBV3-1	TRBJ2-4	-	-	TGTGCCAGCAGCTTCAGGGGCGCAAGCCTCAAAAACATTCAGTACTTC	CASSFRGASLKNIQYF
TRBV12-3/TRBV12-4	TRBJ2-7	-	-	TGTGCCAGCAGCTCCTCAATGGGCACGGGGCACTACGAGCAGTACTTC	CASSSSMGTGHYEQYF
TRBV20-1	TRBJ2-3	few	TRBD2	TGCAGTGCTAGAGATGATCGAGCGGGAGGGATGCAGTATTTT	CSARDDRAGGMQYF
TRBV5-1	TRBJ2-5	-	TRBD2	TGCGCCAGCAGCTGGGGACTAGCGGGAGGAGAGACCCAGTACTTC	CASSWGLAGGETQYF
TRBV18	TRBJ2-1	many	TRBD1	TGTGCCAGCTCACCTACAGGGGGCCAACCAGCCTACAATGAGCAGTTCTTC	CASSPTGGQPAYNEQFF
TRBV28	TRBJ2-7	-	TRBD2	TGTGCCAGCAGGCTACCAGCGGGGGCTTCCTACGAGCAGTACTTC	CASRLPAGASYEQYF
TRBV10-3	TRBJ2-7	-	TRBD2	TGTGCCACCCATAGCGGGAGTAGCTCCTACAATGAGCAGTACTTC	CATHSGSSSYNEQYF
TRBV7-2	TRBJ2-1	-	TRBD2	TGTGCCAGCAGACTAAGCGGGAGGACCTACAATGAGCAGTTCTTC	CASRLSGRTYNEQFF
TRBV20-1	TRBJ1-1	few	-	TGCAGTGCTCCAGGTATCGGAGGACCTGAAGCTTTCTTT	CSAPGIGGPEAFF
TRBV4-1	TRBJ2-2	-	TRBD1	TGCGCCAGCAGCCAGGAGGGGACAGGTTTTGCCGGGGAGCTGTTTTTT	CASSQEGTGFAGELFF
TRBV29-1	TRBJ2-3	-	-	TGCAGCGCTAAACCGGGACACCACACAGATACGCAGTATTTT	CSAKPGHHTDTQYF
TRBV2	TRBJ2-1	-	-	TGTGCCAGCAGTGGAGAGAGCTCCTACAATGAGCCGTTCTTC	CASSGESSYNEPFF
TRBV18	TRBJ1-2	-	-	TGTGCCAGCTCACCGGGGGCCCTTAATGGCTACACCTTC	CASSPGALNGYTF